The sequence of this TCR beta chain was determined in a study of blood T cell repertoires in COVID-19. About the study: Samples of COVID-19 (acute and convalescent) were obtained from the United States, Italy and Spain. The cDNA or gDNA used as material had been derived from T cells, B-cell-depleted T cells, or PBMCs.

Germline V gives CDR1 SGHRS, CDR2 YFSETQ. The CDR3 loop spans 19 amino acids. Trimming took 0 bases from V and 5 from J, leaving 26 bases between them. Per the original methods: Reference gene primer amplification in the assay estimated nucleated cell counts. TCRdb's table, derived via immunoSEQ multiplex PCR, lists solely in-frame clones and lacks some. V and J calls plus clone size are reproduced from that table; the DNA served to infer D and trimming. The table records 100,000 or so clones, approximately 90% of them present only once. The sample was peripheral blood. The TCR sequence derives from a human donor with acute or convalescent COVID-19. The donor label of this sample is uncertain. The rearrangement links TRBV5-1 to TRBJ2-5, with a tentative D call TRBD1 (5 bases). CDR3 loop: CASSLAWVRSTLKGETQYF. CDR3 coding DNA: TGCGCCAGCAGCTTGGCGTGGGTTAGAAGTACTCTTAAGGGGGAGACCCAGTACTTC.